These 23 T cell receptor beta chains share one sample of origin, sequenced in a study of human T cells and chemical hapten exposure. TCRdb re-called the RACE reads through MiXCR, storing one row per CDR3 protein. This table has 62,000 or so distinct CDR3 sequences, approximately 10% appearing once. The sample's time point: pre-sensitization, week 0. As for treatment: therapeutic diphenylcyclopropenone sensitization with weekly scalp DPC. Source: whole blood, taken in connection with sensitization to the hapten diphenylcyclopropenone (DPC). The receptors come from a woman in her forties or fifties with alopecia areata. Some clones in this sample may be carry-over from other donors' samples.

The chain uses TRBV28 and TRBJ1-6; the D gene is possibly TRBD1 (5 bases). Trimming cost V 10 bases and J 7 bases, with 17 bases left between them. The CDR3 has 14 amino acids. Germline assignment: CDR1 MDHEN and CDR2 SYDVKM. For the CDR3, the DNA is TGTGCCACGATAGAGTACAGGAAAAATTCACCCCTCCACTTT. This sequence encodes CATIEYRKNSPLHF.

This clonotype was found a few times. DNA of the CDR3: TGTGCCAGCAGTTTGTTGGACAGGAGGGCGCAGTACTTC. Residues: CASSLLDRRAQYF. J is TRBJ2-7 and V is TRBV28; D is possibly TRBD1 (7 bases). This CDR3 spans 13 amino acids. Trimming cost V 3 bases and J 9 bases, with 15 bases left between them. Germline CDR1 and CDR2: MDHEN and SYDVKM.

This clonotype was counted at least ten times. The rearrangement uses TRBV6-5 and TRBJ1-2; no firm D call. CDR1 and CDR2 (germline): MNHEY, SVGAGI. The CDR3 totals 13 residues. Trimming took 0 bases from V and 7 from J, leaving 9 bases between them. The CDR3 here is CASSYSRSFGYTF. CDR3 sequence (DNA): TGTGCCAGCAGTTACTCACGCAGTTTTGGCTACACCTTC.

This clonotype was recorded at least ten times. V is TRBV10-1 and J is TRBJ2-1, with 11 bases lining up with TRBD2. The CDR3 is 15 amino acids. The junction had 7 bases not matched to a gene; V was cut back by 3 bases and J by 9 bases. Germline V CDR1 and CDR2: WNHNN, SYGVQD (reference sequence). Written as DNA, the CDR3 is TGCGCCAGCAGTGAACGGACTAGCGGGCTGAGTGAGCAGTTCTTC. This codes for CASSERTSGLSEQFF.

This clonotype was recorded a few times. The chain recombines TRBV20-1 with TRBJ2-1, with TRBD2 matching 10 bases. The V segment lost 4 bases and the J segment 6 bases; nucleotides outside the gene matches: 9. Germline V gives CDR1 DFQATT, CDR2 SNEGSKA (reference sequence). The CDR3 spans 15 residues. CDR3 sequence: CSATIATSGFNEQFF. As DNA, the CDR3 is TGCAGTGCTACAATCGCGACTAGCGGGTTCAATGAGCAGTTCTTC.

This clonotype was picked up many times. V usage is TRBV6-2 or TRBV6-3 and J usage is TRBJ1-2; weak D call: TRBD1 (5 bases). Trimming shortened V by 10 bases and J by 4 bases, and 16 bases separated the two germline ends. Germline V CDR1 and CDR2: MNHEY, SVGEGT. This CDR3 is built from 13 residues. The CDR3 here is CAMRATGSYGYTF. The CDR3 DNA reads TGTGCCATGCGGGCCACAGGAAGCTATGGCTACACCTTC.

Ten or more counts support this clonotype. V is TRBV27 and J is TRBJ1-5, with a possible D match to TRBD1 (5 bases). Germline V lookup: CDR1 MNHEY, CDR2 SMNVEV (reference sequence). V was cut by 0 bases and J by 4 bases, with 7 bases left in between. The CDR3 extends over 14 amino acids. The CDR3 DNA is TGTGCCAGCAGTTTATCGGACACTAATCAGCCCCAGCATTTT. It translates to CASSLSDTNQPQHF.

This clonotype turned up a few times. The rearrangement uses TRBV3-1 and TRBJ2-7; perhaps D is TRBD1 or TRBD2 (6 bases each). In germline, CDR1 is LGHDT, CDR2 YNNKEL (reference sequence). V shed 4 bases and J shed 5 bases, with 12 bases lying between them. The CDR3 length is 13 residues. The CDR3 loop reads CASSLGGRDEQYF. In nucleotides, the CDR3 is TGTGCCAGCAGCCTAGGGGGGCGGGACGAGCAGTACTTC.

V usage is TRBV3-1 and J usage is TRBJ2-7, with no clear D. CDR3 length: 15 amino acids. CDR1 and CDR2 from the germline V gene are LGHDT and YNNKEL (reference sequence). Trimming stripped 1 base from V and 0 bases from J, with 10 bases between. DNA of the CDR3: TGTGCCAGCAGCCAAGCAGCAGGAAGCTCCTACGAGCAGTACTTC. Translated, it gives CASSQAAGSSYEQYF.

The chain couples TRBV25-1 to TRBJ1-5; D is unclear. CDR1 is MGHDK and CDR2 is SYGVNS in the germline V gene. Deletions cut 8 bases from V and 7 bases from J, with 15 bases between. CDR3 length equals 13 residues. Here the CDR3 reads CASGDDPGQPQHF. The DNA for the CDR3 is TGTGCCAGCGGAGACGATCCTGGGCAGCCCCAGCATTTT.

In its sample, this clonotype was seen many times. CDR3 residues: CASSLGTYSYEQYF. CDR3 coding DNA: TGTGCCAGCAGCTTAGGGACGTACTCCTACGAGCAGTACTTC. The J gene is TRBJ2-7, the V gene TRBV7-2; D gene unclear. The germline V and J ends were trimmed by 1 base and 0 bases, with 7 bases remaining between them. Looked up from germline, CDR1 is SGHTA and CDR2 is FQGNSA. The length of the CDR3 is 14 residues.

This clonotype was detected many times. The chain has TRBV27 and TRBJ2-3, with TRBD2 matching 8 bases. V lost 2 bases and J lost 2; bases outside the gene matches: 6. This CDR3 comprises 16 residues. CDR1 and CDR2 from the germline V gene are MNHEY and SMNVEV (reference sequence). For the CDR3, the DNA is TGTGCCAGCAGTTTAAGGGTTAGCGGGGCCACAGATACGCAGTATTTT. Its translation is CASSLRVSGATDTQYF.

This clonotype was picked up many times. The chain joins TRBV6-2 or TRBV6-3 to TRBJ1-5; no reliable D call. CDR1 and CDR2 (germline): MNHEY, SVGEGT. The CDR3 consists of 15 residues. V was pared by 7 bases and J by 1 base, with 14 bases between. The CDR3 spells CASNPVSGSNQPQHF. The DNA of the CDR3 is TGTGCCAGCAACCCAGTGTCGGGGAGCAATCAGCCCCAGCATTTT.

This clonotype was seen a few times. J is TRBJ2-2 and V is TRBV7-2; 9 nucleotides agree with TRBD1. V trimming: 5 bases; J trimming: 8 bases; junction bases outside the gene matches: 6. The CDR3 is 14 residues long. CDR1 SGHTA and CDR2 FQGNSA come from the germline V gene. CDR3 loop: CASSPRTGEGELFF. CDR3 in DNA: TGTGCCAGCAGCCCCCGGACAGGGGAAGGGGAGCTGTTTTTT.

This clonotype was seen more than once but under ten times. V usage is TRBV11-2 and J usage is TRBJ2-7; 8 positions match TRBD1. Looked up from germline, CDR1 is SGHAT and CDR2 is FQNNGV. The CDR3 is 14 amino acids. V was clipped by 5 bases and J by 2 bases; unmatched bases: 5. CDR3 nucleotide sequence: TGTGCCAGCAGCACTACAGGGGGTGCCTACGAGCAGTACTTC. Its translation is CASSTTGGAYEQYF.

Regarding this clonotype: A read error may explain this, as a much larger clone is one base away. The J gene is TRBJ2-1, the V gene TRBV20-1; 7 bases fit TRBD2. The CDR3 runs 15 residues. The germline gives CDR1 DFQATT, CDR2 SNEGSKA (reference sequence). CDR3 region: CSAREFLADYNERFF. CDR3 in DNA: TGCAGTGCTAGAGAATTCCTAGCGGACTACAATGAGCGGTTCTTC.

J is TRBJ2-1 and V is TRBV10-2; TRBD2 matches at 7 bases. This CDR3 region has 15 residues. The germline gives CDR1 WSHSY, CDR2 SAAADI. The junction had 4 bases not matched to a gene; V was cut back by 3 bases and J by 2 bases. The CDR3 DNA reads as TGCGCCAGCAGTGAACTAGCGCTAACCTACAATGAGCAGTTCTTC. This sequence encodes CASSELALTYNEQFF.

This clonotype turned up a few times. CDR3 protein: CATSTTRNSGANVLTF. For the CDR3, the DNA is TGTGCCACCAGCACGACGAGAAACTCTGGGGCCAACGTCCTGACTTTC. The chain combines TRBV15 with TRBJ2-6; D uncertain. CDR1 is LNHNV and CDR2 is YYDKDF in the germline V gene (reference sequence). The V gene lost 4 bases and the J gene lost 0 bases, with 10 bases spanning the gap. The CDR3 contains 16 residues. Full variable domain (missing parts from reference TRBV15 and TRBJ2-6): DAMVIQNPRYQVTQFGKPVTLSCSQTLNHNVMYWYQQKSSQAPKLLFHYYDKDFNNEADTPDNFQSRRPNTSFCFLDIRSPGLGDTAMYLCATSTTRNSGANVLTFGAGSRLTVL.

This clonotype was detected ten times or more. The V and J genes are TRBV7-2 and TRBJ1-3; D is undetermined. CDR3 length: 15 amino acids. CDR1 is SGHTA and CDR2 is FQGNSA in the germline V gene. V dropped 4 bases and J dropped 2 bases, with 12 bases sitting between them. The CDR3: CASSSMYLAGNTIYF. The CDR3 nucleotides read TGTGCCAGCAGCTCCATGTACCTTGCTGGAAACACCATATATTTT.

At least ten counts were recorded for this clonotype. The V and J genes are TRBV6-2 or TRBV6-3 and TRBJ1-5; D not resolved. Looked up from germline, CDR1 is MNHEY and CDR2 is SVGEGT. The CDR3 extends over 15 amino acids. Trimming left V 7 bases short and J 6 bases short, with 19 bases between. CDR3 DNA sequence: TGTGCCAGCACTTCAACGGGTCGGGGTCTTCAGCCCCAGCATTTT. Protein sequence: CASTSTGRGLQPQHF.

This clonotype has ten or more counts. V and J are TRBV2 and TRBJ2-7; 9 bases agree with TRBD1. V shed 10 bases and J 2 bases; nucleotides not matched to a gene: 3. Germline V lookup: CDR1 SNHLY, CDR2 FYNNEI. The CDR3 length is 12 residues. This CDR3 is CATGQGTYEQYF. The CDR3 bases are TGTGCCACAGGACAGGGGACCTACGAGCAGTACTTC.

This clonotype showed up many times. The chain combines TRBV6-4 with TRBJ2-6; 8 bases are a match to TRBD2. CDR1 MRHNA and CDR2 SNTAGT come from the germline V gene. This CDR3 comprises 18 residues. The V segment lost 3 bases and the J segment 0 bases; nucleotides outside the gene matches: 7. CDR3 region: CASSEGSGASSGANVLTF. CDR3 in DNA: TGTGCCAGCAGTGAAGGTAGCGGGGCATCCTCTGGGGCCAACGTCCTGACTTTC.

This clonotype was picked up many times. V usage is TRBV15 and J usage is TRBJ2-1; D might be TRBD1 (5 bases). The CDR3 has 16 residues. Trimming took off 1 base at V and 8 bases at J, with 18 bases between the two ends. Germline lookup yields CDR1 LNHNV and CDR2 YYDKDF (reference sequence). In DNA, the CDR3 is TGTGCCACCAGCAGAGGGAAAGTTCCAGGGATCGATGAGCAGTTCTTC. It specifies CATSRGKVPGIDEQFF.